The 3 T cell receptor beta chains listed next were all sequenced from one sample in a study of blood T cell repertoires in COVID-19. Produced via immunoSEQ multiplex PCR; TCRdb's table is partial and in-frame only. This table holds roughly 350,000 clones, under 95% found once. Sample: peripheral blood. Every receptor here comes from a woman aged 18-35 years who had recovered from COVID-19.

This chain connects TRBV5-6 to TRBJ2-1, with 8 bases lining up with TRBD2. V gave up 0 bases and J gave up 6 bases; unmatched junction bases: 5. CDR1 and CDR2 from the germline V gene are SGHDT and YYEEEE. The CDR3 runs 15 residues. CDR3 amino acids: CASSLGRLAFNEQFF. Here the CDR3 DNA reads TGTGCCAGCAGCTTGGGGCGACTAGCGTTCAATGAGCAGTTCTTC.

The V gene is TRBV5-1, the J gene TRBJ1-2; no reliable D call. V was shortened by 7 bases and J by 8 bases, with 15 bases between the two germline ends. The CDR3 has 12 residues. Germline CDR1 is SGHRS and CDR2 is YFSETQ. The CDR3 loop is CASGSTADGYTF. CDR3 DNA: TGCGCCAGCGGGTCAACAGCCGACGGCTACACCTTC.

V gene TRBV30 combines with J gene TRBJ2-2, with D maybe TRBD1 (5 bases). V lost 3 bases, J lost 8 bases, and 13 bases lay in between. CDR1 is GTSNPN and CDR2 is SVGIG in the germline V gene (reference sequence). CDR3 length equals 13 residues. CDR3 protein: CAWSTGTPGELFF. CDR3 bases: TGTGCCTGGAGCACAGGAACACCAGGGGAGCTGTTTTTT.